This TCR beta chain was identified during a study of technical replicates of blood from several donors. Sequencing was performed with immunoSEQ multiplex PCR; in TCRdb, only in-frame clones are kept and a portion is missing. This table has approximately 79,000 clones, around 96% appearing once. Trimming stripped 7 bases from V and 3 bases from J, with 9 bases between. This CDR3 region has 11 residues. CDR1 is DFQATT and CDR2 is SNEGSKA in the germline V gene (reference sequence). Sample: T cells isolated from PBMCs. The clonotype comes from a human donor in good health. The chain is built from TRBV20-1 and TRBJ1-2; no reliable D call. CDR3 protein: CSVAGHYGYTF. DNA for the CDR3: TGCAGTGTGGCAGGTCACTATGGCTACACCTTC.